Listed below are T cell receptor beta chains from one sample, sequenced in a study of T cells expressing NK-cell markers. TCRdb reprocessed the 5' RACE reads; each CDR3 protein has one entry and no DNA is given. This specimen shows about 150,000 distinct CDR3 sequences; the ten leading clones hold 30% to 45%. The specimen was blood T cells: a sorted CD56 or NKG2C T cell subset, CD4+ or CD8+ T cells, or bulk PBMC T cells (not recorded which). Every receptor here comes from a woman between 45 and 60 years old in good health. Each CDR3 is given with its conserved first and last residue.

V,J,CDR3
TRBV25-1,TRBJ1-4,CASSGRHYSEKLFF
TRBV7-9,TRBJ2-1,CASGLYNENEQFF
TRBV15,TRBJ2-6,CATSTGQGANGANVLTF
TRBV29-1,TRBJ2-1,CSVVAGGTYEQFF
TRBV13,TRBJ2-5,CASNLHSGSSVETQYF
TRBV18,TRBJ2-1,CASSLSGEVLNEQFF
TRBV20-1,TRBJ1-2,CSARVPGQGRYGYTF
TRBV6-2/TRBV6-3,TRBJ2-7,CASSYSRSGDSYEQYF
TRBV19,TRBJ2-1,CASSILDSSYNEQFF
TRBV6-2/TRBV6-3,TRBJ2-7,CASTPILYSYEQYF
TRBV4-1,TRBJ1-1,CASSQHVRSTEAFF
TRBV5-1,TRBJ2-3,CASAREVARGDTQYF
TRBV7-9,TRBJ2-2,CASMPSQGGLFF
TRBV5-6,TRBJ1-1,CASSPWGRPNTEAFF
TRBV19,TRBJ1-1,CASSMGGQNTEAFF
TRBV29-1,TRBJ2-1,CSVTGSRLANLNEQFF
TRBV20-1,TRBJ2-3,CSARDYSEPSTDTQYF
TRBV24-1,TRBJ2-7,CATSDPAASYEQYF
TRBV7-3,TRBJ2-6,CASSLNPGTGDSGANVLTF
TRBV7-9,TRBJ1-1,CASSRREVNTEAFF
TRBV5-5,TRBJ2-5,CASSTQAPGETQYF
TRBV6-5,TRBJ2-5,CASSYVSEETQYF
TRBV12-3/TRBV12-4,TRBJ2-3,CASYPGLPGAADTQYF
TRBV30,TRBJ2-1,CAWTGLAGYNEQFF
TRBV9,TRBJ2-2,CASSDRHTGELFF
TRBV28,TRBJ2-7,CASSLSILGEQYF
TRBV7-8,TRBJ2-1,CASSFLLGDPSLFF